These 28 T cell receptor beta chains were all obtained from the same sample, sequenced in a study of CD8+CD57+ T cells in acquired aplastic anemia. The template used for profiling TCR beta VDJ and CDR3 was genomic DNA. In TCRdb, the reads were re-called with MiXCR into one record per CDR3 protein. The table shows more than 150,000 distinct CDR3 sequences, with 46% occurring only once. Sequenced: sorted CD4+, CD8+, or CD8+CD57+ T cells (not recorded which) from PBMCs. These receptors were taken from a human donor in good health.

The chain carries TRBV19 and TRBJ1-2; D not certain. V gave up 6 bases and J gave up 5 bases, with 16 bases separating them. This CDR3 contains 14 residues. Germline CDR1 and CDR2: LNHDA and SQIVND (reference sequence). The CDR3 DNA reads TGTGCCAGTAGCCCGGTACGAATGGGATATGGCTACACCTTC. It encodes CASSPVRMGYGYTF.

This chain connects TRBV6-2 or TRBV6-3 to TRBJ2-3, with D possibly TRBD2 on 6 matching bases. Germline lookup yields CDR1 MNHEY and CDR2 SVGEGT. Trimming left V 6 bases short and J 6 bases short, with 13 bases between. This CDR3 spans 13 amino acids. The DNA for the CDR3 is TGTGCCAGCAGGGCGCAGGGACTTGATACGCAGTATTTT. This encodes CASRAQGLDTQYF.

This clonotype occurred many times. The rearrangement links TRBV11-2 to TRBJ2-5, with D perhaps matching TRBD1 (6 bases). The germline gives CDR1 SGHAT, CDR2 FQNNGV. The length of the CDR3 is 13 residues. The ends were cut back, 5 bases at V and 9 bases at J, with 16 bases in the middle. The DNA of the CDR3 is TGTGCCAGCAGCACCTCGGGACATCTGTCCCAGTACTTC. Translating it yields CASSTSGHLSQYF.

Ten or more counts support this clonotype. V usage is TRBV20-1 and J usage is TRBJ1-1; perhaps TRBD1 as D (5 bases). The CDR3 sequence is 14 residues long. Trimming removed 5 bases from V and 3 bases from J, with 16 bases in between. Germline V gene lookup returns CDR1 DFQATT and CDR2 SNEGSKA (reference sequence). CDR3 residues: CSAEGRRGHTEAFF. CDR3 nucleotide sequence: TGCAGTGCTGAGGGACGTAGGGGACACACTGAAGCTTTCTTT.

The chain couples TRBV5-5 to TRBJ2-7; 9 bases fit TRBD1. The CDR3 loop spans 16 amino acids. Germline values: CDR1 SGHKS, CDR2 YYEKEE (reference sequence). J was trimmed by 3 bases and V by 4 bases; bases with no gene match: 11. The CDR3 sequence is CASSRTGGQRDYEQYF. CDR3 nucleotide sequence: TGTGCCAGCAGCCGCACAGGGGGCCAGAGGGACTACGAGCAGTACTTC. The full variable domain, in which reference TRBV5-5 and TRBJ2-7 provide the parts outside the CDR3, is DAGVTQSPTHLIKTRGQQVTLRCSPISGHKSVSWYQQVLGQGPQFIFQYYEKEERGRGNFPDRFSARQFPNYSSELNVNALLLGDSALYLCASSRTGGQRDYEQYFGPGTRLTVT.

The chain has TRBV12-3 or TRBV12-4 and TRBJ1-2, with D possibly TRBD1 on 5 matching bases. Trimming removed 6 bases from V and 3 bases from J, with 11 bases in between. CDR3 length equals 13 residues. The DNA of the CDR3 is TGTGCCAGCAGACCCGGGGGGGACTATGGCTACACCTTC. Translating it yields CASRPGGDYGYTF.

This chain links TRBV7-2 with TRBJ2-7, with D possibly being TRBD1 or TRBD2 (5 bases each). Trimming cost V 1 base and J 5 bases, with 9 bases left between them. The CDR3 spans 13 residues. Germline CDR1 and CDR2: SGHTA and FQGNSA. CDR3 sequence: CASSLGGTDEQYF. The CDR3 DNA reads as TGTGCCAGCAGCTTAGGAGGGACGGACGAGCAGTACTTC.

About this clonotype itself: A much larger clone differs by one base, so this may be a read error. Here the CDR3 omits its conserved ending phenylalanine or tryptophan, so a read error is the likely source. This rearrangement joins TRBV6-1 to TRBJ2-1, with 14 bases lining up with TRBD2. CDR3 length: 13 amino acids. Germline trimming cut 10 bases from V and 11 bases from J; bases unmatched to any gene: 7. CDR1 and CDR2 from the germline V gene are MNHNS and SASEGT. CDR3 region: CATWTSGRPKQFS. CDR3 DNA: TGTGCCACTTGGACTAGCGGGAGGCCGAAGCAGTTCTCC.

There are many counts of this clonotype. The chain recombines TRBV5-1 with TRBJ2-2; D possibly corresponds to TRBD2 (7 bases). Trimming removed 2 bases from V and 0 bases from J, with 8 bases in between. This CDR3 region has 15 residues. CDR1 is SGHRS and CDR2 is YFSETQ in the germline V gene. CDR3 DNA: TGCGCCAGCAGCTTAGGGGGGGCGAACACCGGGGAGCTGTTTTTT. It encodes CASSLGGANTGELFF.

This clonotype was seen repeatedly, ten times or more. The rearrangement links TRBV6-1 to TRBJ1-5; no firm D call. V gave up 8 bases and J gave up 1 base, with 12 bases separating them. The germline CDR1 and CDR2 sequences are MNHNS and SASEGT. The CDR3 spans 14 residues. CDR3 sequence: CASGLAGSNQPQHF. The CDR3 DNA follows: TGTGCCAGCGGGCTTGCCGGCAGCAATCAGCCCCAGCATTTT.

The chain links TRBV10-3 to TRBJ2-7, with no clear D. Germline CDR1 is ENHRY and CDR2 is SYGVKD. Trimming took off 6 bases at V and 3 bases at J, with 9 bases between the two ends. This CDR3 has 12 residues. The CDR3 sequence: CAISPGDYEQYF. CDR3 DNA sequence: TGTGCCATCAGCCCCGGTGACTACGAGCAGTACTTC.

In this sample, this clonotype turned up many times. V is TRBV10-3 and J is TRBJ1-1; D may be TRBD1 (6 bases). The CDR3 spans 13 residues. V gave up 9 bases and J gave up 6 bases, with 17 bases separating them. Germline V lookup: CDR1 ENHRY, CDR2 SYGVKD. The DNA of the CDR3 is TGTGCCATACGAGTAAGACAGGAGTCTGAAGCTTTCTTT. Translating it yields CAIRVRQESEAFF.

The chain links TRBV6-1 to TRBJ2-3; 12 bases line up with TRBD1. The CDR3 is made up of 16 amino acids. J was trimmed by 2 bases and V by 8 bases; bases with no gene match: 8. Per germline, CDR1 MNHNS and CDR2 SASEGT. The CDR3 spells CASSPPGQGATDTQYF. Here the CDR3 DNA reads TGTGCCAGCTCACCCCCGGGACAGGGGGCCACAGATACGCAGTATTTT.

This chain links TRBV20-1 with TRBJ1-6; D gene uncertain. The germline CDR1 and CDR2 sequences are DFQATT and SNEGSKA (reference sequence). The germline V and J ends were trimmed by 3 bases and 7 bases, with 10 bases remaining between them. This CDR3 is built from 13 residues. The DNA for the CDR3 is TGCAGTGCTAGCAGTGTTAGGAATTCACCCCTCCACTTT. This sequence encodes CSASSVRNSPLHF.

The rearrangement uses TRBV7-9 and TRBJ1-6; 9 nucleotides match TRBD1. J was trimmed by 9 bases and V by 4 bases; bases with no gene match: 7. This CDR3 is 15 amino acids long. In germline, CDR1 is SEHNR, CDR2 FQNEAQ (reference sequence). DNA of the CDR3: TGTGCCAGCAGCTGGTGGACAGGGGAGAGTTCACCCCTCCACTTT. This codes for CASSWWTGESSPLHF. The complete variable domain, with remaining parts taken from reference TRBV7-9 and TRBJ1-6, reads DTGVSQNPRHKITKRGQNVTFRCDPISEHNRLYWYRQTLGQGPEFLTYFQNEAQLEKSRLLSDRFSAERPKGSFSTLEIQRTEQGDSAMYLCASSWWTGESSPLHFGNGTRLTVT.

This clonotype was observed a handful of times. This chain uses TRBV28 with TRBJ1-4; TRBD1 aligns across 7 bases. The V gene's germline CDR1 is MDHEN and CDR2 SYDVKM. Trimming took 5 bases from V and 3 from J; bases not matched to a gene: 3. The CDR3 totals 14 residues. Here the CDR3 DNA reads TGTGCCAGCAGTACAGGGGCGGCTAATGAAAAACTGTTTTTT. It codes for CASSTGAANEKLFF.

J is TRBJ2-3 and V is TRBV20-1; D remains unclear. Trimming shortened V by 4 bases and J by 1 base, and 12 bases separated the two germline ends. The germline CDR1 and CDR2 sequences are DFQATT and SNEGSKA (reference sequence). There are 14 residues in the CDR3. The CDR3 sequence: CSAKTSGGTDTQYF. CDR3 nucleotides: TGCAGTGCTAAGACGTCTGGAGGCACAGATACGCAGTATTTT.

This clonotype was found once. The conserved final phenylalanine or tryptophan is absent from the CDR3, which likely points to a read error. V is TRBV19 and J is TRBJ2-4; TRBD1 might be the D (6 bases). CDR3 length: 16 amino acids. Looked up from germline, CDR1 is LNHDA and CDR2 is SQIVND (reference sequence). V was cut by 4 bases and J by 0 bases, with 13 bases left in between. CDR3 coding DNA: TGTGCCAGTAGTACCTGGACAGATCTAGCCAAAAACATTCAGTACCTC. Translated: CASSTWTDLAKNIQYL.

This clonotype has a count of ten or more. The chain has TRBV20-1 and TRBJ2-5; the match to TRBD2 covers 10 bases. V dropped 2 bases and J dropped 6; count of bases not matched to a gene: 18. This CDR3 is built from 18 residues. From germline, CDR1 is DFQATT and CDR2 SNEGSKA (reference sequence). The CDR3 region is CSARPPSGSGSPSKTQYF. The CDR3 bases are TGCAGTGCTAGACCCCCTAGCGGGAGTGGGTCCCCAAGTAAGACCCAGTACTTC.

This clonotype occurred many times. CDR3 sequence: CASSVAGQETQYF. CDR3 nucleotide sequence: TGTGCCAGCAGCGTAGCTGGACAAGAGACCCAGTACTTC. The V and J genes are TRBV9 and TRBJ2-5; D is uncertain. This CDR3 is 13 amino acids long. The V gene's germline CDR1 is SGDLS and CDR2 YYNGEE. Trimming removed 0 bases from V and 2 bases from J, with 5 bases in between. The variable domain in full, completed from reference TRBV9 and TRBJ2-5, reads DSGVTQTPKHLITATGQRVTLRCSPRSGDLSVYWYQQSLDQGLQFLIQYYNGEERAKGNILERFSAQQFPDLHSELNLSSLELGDSALYFCASSVAGQETQYFGPGTRLLVL.

This chain links TRBV18 with TRBJ1-1; possible D gene TRBD1, 6 bases. V shed 2 bases and J shed 6 bases, with 13 bases lying between them. Germline loops: CDR1 KGHSH, CDR2 LQKENI. The CDR3 length is 14 residues. This chain's CDR3 is CASSPVRGGPEAFF. Here the CDR3 DNA reads TGTGCCAGCTCACCAGTTCGAGGGGGGCCTGAAGCTTTCTTT.

The chain is built from TRBV6-1 and TRBJ2-2; 11 positions match TRBD2. The germline CDR1 and CDR2 sequences are MNHNS and SASEGT. Trimming at V came to 4 bases and at J to 2 bases, leaving 12 bases not matched to a gene. This CDR3 spans 19 amino acids. In DNA form, the CDR3 reads TGTGCCAGCAGTGGGCTGCTTAGCGGGAGGGGGCCTAACACCGGGGAGCTGTTTTTT. It yields the protein CASSGLLSGRGPNTGELFF.

This clonotype has a count of ten or more. The chain uses TRBV10-3 and TRBJ2-7, with unresolved D. Germline V gene sequence: CDR1 ENHRY, CDR2 SYGVKD. V lost 3 bases to trimming and J lost 3 bases, with 9 bases between them. This CDR3 has 13 amino acids. In DNA form, the CDR3 reads TGTGCCATCAGTGATAGGACCGGCTACGAGCAGTACTTC. Translated: CAISDRTGYEQYF.

The sample holds one count of this clonotype. This rearrangement joins TRBV12-3 or TRBV12-4 to TRBJ1-1; 7 bases are shared with TRBD1. The CDR3 is made up of 11 amino acids. Germline trimming cut 6 bases from V and 8 bases from J; bases unmatched to any gene: 3. The CDR3 DNA is TGTGCCAGCAGCGACAGGGTCGAAGCTTTCTTT. The encoded protein is CASSDRVEAFF.

This clonotype was seen more than once but under ten times. The chain employs TRBV28 and TRBJ2-1, with 8 nucleotides matching TRBD1. The V and J ends lost 7 bases and 8 bases, in that order; junction bases with no gene match: 10. CDR3 length: 14 residues. Germline V gives CDR1 MDHEN, CDR2 SYDVKM. Written as DNA, the CDR3 is TGTGCCAGCACCAGGACAGGGCCGAGCCATGAGCAGTTCTTC. Its translation: CASTRTGPSHEQFF.

This clonotype was detected a few times. V is TRBV7-2 and J is TRBJ2-7, with D tentatively TRBD1 (6 bases). The CDR3 has 15 amino acids. V lost 3 bases and J lost 4, with 16 bases in between. Germline loops: CDR1 SGHTA, CDR2 FQGNSA. CDR3 sequence (DNA): TGTGCCAGCAGCTTGATCGGGACACTCGAGTACGAGCAGTACTTC. It translates to CASSLIGTLEYEQYF.

This clonotype was seen more than once but under ten times. For the CDR3, the DNA is TGCAGCGCTATAGGAACAGGAGCCAACTCCTACGAGCAGTACTTC. It encodes CSAIGTGANSYEQYF. The rearrangement links TRBV29-1 to TRBJ2-7, with a tentative D call TRBD1 (5 bases). Trimming left V 7 bases short and J 0 bases short, with 19 bases between. Germline V CDR1 and CDR2: SQVTM, ANQGSEA. The CDR3 is 15 residues long.

In this sample, this clonotype turned up a few times. The germline gene is not matched at one end of the junction; a read error may be the cause. This chain joins TRBV10-3 and TRBJ2-1, with 10 bases lining up with TRBD2. The CDR3 is made up of 17 amino acids. The germline gives CDR1 ENHRY, CDR2 SYGVKD. Here the CDR3 DNA reads TGTGCCAGCAGTTACTATCTTCTAGCGGGAGTGGGCAATGAGCAGTTCTTC. It is translated as CASSYYLLAGVGNEQFF.